Presented here are 32 T cell receptor beta chains from one specimen sequenced in a study of cytomegalovirus exposure and HLA in healthy donors. PCR used 60 Vbeta primers and 13 Jbeta primers. The protocol was immunoSEQ multiplex PCR, while the TCRdb copy is restricted to in-frame clones and leaves out a portion. The sample lists about 77,000 clones; approximately 78% were seen once. The specimen sequenced was PBMCs. The receptor set was obtained from a man in his forties in good health and CMV-seronegative.

The chain recombines TRBV4-2 with TRBJ2-5, with 15 bases that match TRBD2. The CDR3 is 18 amino acids. V lost 4 bases, J lost 5 bases, and 11 bases stayed unmatched. Germline V CDR1 and CDR2: LGHNA, YNFKEQ. CDR3 loop: CASSPGGLAGGGRETQYF. The CDR3 DNA sequence: TGTGCCAGCAGCCCCGGGGGACTAGCGGGAGGTGGTCGGGAGACCCAGTACTTC.

Here the CDR3 reads CASSLLGVYNEQFF. In DNA form, the CDR3 reads TGTGCCAGCAGCTTGCTCGGGGTTTACAATGAGCAGTTCTTC. The chain has TRBV5-4 and TRBJ2-1; a weak D match, TRBD2 (5 bases). The CDR3 has 14 residues. V was shortened by 1 base and J by 4 bases, with 9 bases between the two germline ends. Germline V CDR1 and CDR2: SGHNT, YYREEE (reference sequence).

This clone was seen a few times. The chain has TRBV18 and TRBJ2-1, with 9 positions matching TRBD2. The CDR3 is 16 residues long. CDR1 and CDR2 (germline): KGHSH, LQKENI. The V and J ends lost 1 base and 7 bases, in that order; junction bases with no gene match: 8. CDR3 sequence: CASSPLPLAGTNEQFF. The CDR3 DNA reads TGTGCCAGCTCACCACTTCCGCTAGCGGGAACAAATGAGCAGTTCTTC.

With regard to this clone: The sample contains more than one DNA sequence encoding this CDR3. The V gene is TRBV7-2, the J gene TRBJ1-1; 8 bases map to TRBD1. This CDR3 region has 14 residues. Germline trimming cut 5 bases from V and 2 bases from J; bases unmatched to any gene: 4. Germline loops: CDR1 SGHTA, CDR2 FQGNSA. The CDR3 loop is CASSRDRTNTEAFF. DNA of the CDR3: TGTGCCAGCAGCCGGGACAGGACAAACACTGAAGCTTTCTTT. Together with reference TRBV7-2 and TRBJ1-1, the CDR3 gives the full variable domain: GAGVSQSPSNKVTEKGKDVELRCDPISGHTALYWYRQSLGQGLEFLIYFQGNSAPDKSGLPSDRFSAERTGGSVSTLTIQRTQQEDSAVYLCASSRDRTNTEAFFGQGTRLTVV.

The chain is built from TRBV10-3 and TRBJ2-1; the match to TRBD1 covers 8 bases. V lost 0 bases, J lost 12 bases, and 13 bases stayed unmatched. The CDR3 contains 16 residues. CDR1 ENHRY and CDR2 SYGVKD come from the germline V gene. The CDR3 loop reads CAISESSGTGGVGQFF. The CDR3 DNA reads as TGTGCCATCAGTGAGTCTTCCGGGACAGGAGGGGTCGGGCAGTTCTTC.

This clone was counted between two and nine times. This chain joins TRBV18 and TRBJ2-1; 11 nucleotides agree with TRBD2. V was pared by 5 bases and J by 6 bases, with 3 bases of the junction left unmatched. The germline CDR1 and CDR2 sequences are KGHSH and LQKENI. The CDR3 length is 14 residues. CDR3 region: CASSFGTSGNEQFF. The CDR3 DNA is TGTGCCAGCTCATTCGGGACTAGCGGCAATGAGCAGTTCTTC.

The chain recombines TRBV9 with TRBJ2-1, with D possibly being TRBD2 (5 bases). The CDR3 has 16 residues. CDR1 and CDR2 (germline): SGDLS, YYNGEE. V lost 0 bases to trimming and J lost 2 bases, with 12 bases between them. The CDR3 is CASSVGSLAAYNEQFF. Written as DNA, the CDR3 is TGTGCCAGCAGCGTAGGAAGTCTAGCCGCCTACAATGAGCAGTTCTTC.

This clone was recorded only once. This chain connects TRBV7-8 to TRBJ2-2, with 14 bases matching TRBD2. The CDR3 extends over 19 amino acids. The ends lost 5 bases at V and 0 bases at J; junction bases unmatched: 8. Germline V gene sequence: CDR1 SGHVS, CDR2 FQNEAQ. The CDR3 DNA follows: TGTGCCAGCAGCCCCGGGACTAGCGGGAGAGAACCGAACACCGGGGAGCTGTTTTTT. It encodes CASSPGTSGREPNTGELFF.

This chain links TRBV29-1 with TRBJ1-1; tentative D call: TRBD1 (6 bases). Germline values: CDR1 SQVTM, CDR2 ANQGSEA. V was clipped by 4 bases and J by 11 bases, with 17 bases between them. This CDR3 contains 12 residues. The CDR3 here is CSVVRRGREAFF. In DNA, the CDR3 is TGCAGCGTTGTAAGAAGGGGGAGGGAGGCTTTCTTT.

A note on this clone: The conserved closing phenylalanine or tryptophan is absent in this CDR3, likely reflecting a read error. The V call is TRBV9, the J call TRBJ2-7; possibly TRBD2 for D (7 bases). Germline lookup yields CDR1 SGDLS and CDR2 YYNGEE. The CDR3 sequence is 14 residues long. Trimming removed 0 bases at V and 6 bases at J, with 13 bases between. CDR3 sequence (DNA): TGTGCCAGCAGCGTAGCCAGTGGGGGGGCCGAGCAGTACCTC. This translates into CASSVASGGAEQYL.

The rearrangement links TRBV7-9 to TRBJ2-3, with TRBD1 matching 12 bases. From germline, CDR1 is SEHNR and CDR2 FQNEAQ (reference sequence). V lost 5 bases, J lost 4 bases, and 4 bases stayed unmatched. There are 15 residues in the CDR3. CDR3 residues: CASSGTGGFADTQYF. The CDR3 DNA sequence: TGTGCCAGCAGCGGGACAGGGGGCTTTGCAGATACGCAGTATTTT.

The chain uses TRBV21-1 and TRBJ2-7; TRBD1, as called in the table, went unchecked against the DNA. TRBV21-1 is a known pseudogene. The CDR3 totals 15 residues. CDR3 in amino acids: CASSKRGTGEDEQYF. In nucleotides, the CDR3 is TGTGCCAGCAGCAAACGGGGGACAGGGGAAGACGAGCAGTACTTC.

The rearrangement links TRBV5-1 to TRBJ2-7; D might be TRBD1 (5 bases). V lost 4 bases and J 2 bases, leaving 10 bases between the germline ends. Germline CDR1 is SGHRS and CDR2 is YFSETQ. This CDR3 has 13 residues. Here the CDR3 DNA reads TGCGCCAGCAGCAATAGACAGACCTACGAGCAGTACTTC. It specifies CASSNRQTYEQYF.

The CDR3 bases are TGTGCCAGCAGCATCCCAAGGGACAGGGGGTCCTACGAGCAGTACTTC. The encoded protein is CASSIPRDRGSYEQYF. The chain recombines TRBV21-1 with TRBJ2-7; whether TRBD1, the table's D call, matches the DNA was not checked. TRBV21-1 is termed a pseudogene. This CDR3 comprises 16 residues.

The chain uses TRBV2 and TRBJ1-4; 10 nucleotides align to TRBD1. The CDR3 totals 15 residues. Germline lookup yields CDR1 SNHLY and CDR2 FYNNEI. V gave up 6 bases and J gave up 6 bases; unmatched junction bases: 7. The CDR3 protein is CASSLLGTGDEKLFF. As DNA, the CDR3 is TGTGCCAGCAGCCTTTTAGGGACAGGGGATGAAAAACTGTTTTTT.

This clone occurred a few times. The J gene is TRBJ2-1, the V gene TRBV6-6; 9 nucleotides agree with TRBD1. The junction had 7 bases not matched to a gene; V was cut back by 5 bases and J by 5 bases. This CDR3 contains 15 residues. From germline, CDR1 is MNHNY and CDR2 SVGAGI (reference sequence). The CDR3 bases are TGTGCCAGCAGTACAGCCGGGACAGGGAACAATGAGCAGTTCTTC. Translating it yields CASSTAGTGNNEQFF.

In its sample, this clone was seen once. V is TRBV5-4 and J is TRBJ2-5, with 12 bases aligning to TRBD2. After removal of 4 bases from V and 4 bases from J, the junction contained 8 bases not matched to a gene. In germline, CDR1 is SGHNT, CDR2 YYREEE (reference sequence). The CDR3 is made up of 16 amino acids. The CDR3 DNA is TGTGCCAGCAGCCAAGGGACTAGCGGGTTCTTAGAGACCCAGTACTTC. Its translation: CASSQGTSGFLETQYF.

J is TRBJ1-2 and V is TRBV5-6, with 9 bases identical to TRBD1. Germline V lookup: CDR1 SGHDT, CDR2 YYEEEE. V dropped 0 bases and J dropped 3; count of bases not matched to a gene: 6. This CDR3 comprises 16 residues. The DNA for the CDR3 is TGTGCCAGCAGCTTGGATCGTGACAGGGGGTACTATGGCTACACCTTC. Protein: CASSLDRDRGYYGYTF.

Only a few counts were recorded for this clone. This rearrangement joins TRBV4-3 to TRBJ2-7; 9 positions match TRBD2. Germline V gives CDR1 LGHNA, CDR2 YSLEER. This CDR3 region has 18 residues. Germline trimming cut 2 bases from V and 2 bases from J; bases unmatched to any gene: 13. The CDR3 is CASSQYPIAGEKTYEQYF. The CDR3, as DNA: TGCGCCAGCAGCCAATACCCGATAGCGGGAGAGAAAACCTACGAGCAGTACTTC.

The chain is built from TRBV25-1 and TRBJ2-2; 10 positions match TRBD2. The J segment lost 1 base and the V segment lost 5 bases, leaving 1 base of the junction unmatched. The CDR3 has 15 residues. The germline V gene encodes CDR1 MGHDK and CDR2 SYGVNS. The CDR3 loop is CASSRTSGNTGELFF. CDR3 sequence (DNA): TGTGCCAGCAGTCGGACTAGCGGGAACACCGGGGAGCTGTTTTTT.

The chain uses TRBV2 and TRBJ2-5; TRBD1 matches at 7 bases. With V trimmed by 5 bases and J by 2 bases, 8 bases remained unmatched. Germline V gives CDR1 SNHLY, CDR2 FYNNEI. This CDR3 contains 15 residues. CDR3 protein: CASSPPGTEQETQYF. The CDR3 DNA is TGTGCCAGCAGTCCCCCGGGGACAGAACAAGAGACCCAGTACTTC.

V is TRBV19 and J is TRBJ1-5, with 9 nucleotides matching TRBD1. CDR3 size: 14 residues. The trim removed 7 bases at V and 6 bases at J, leaving 7 bases unmatched. Per the germline V gene, CDR1 is LNHDA and CDR2 is SQIVND (reference sequence). CDR3 loop: CASTLQGAGQPQHF. The CDR3 nucleotides are TGTGCCAGTACTCTACAGGGGGCGGGTCAGCCCCAGCATTTT. The whole variable domain, filled in from reference TRBV19 and TRBJ1-5, reads DGGITQSPKYLFRKEGQNVTLSCEQNLNHDAMYWYRQDPGQGLRLIYYSQIVNDFQKGDIAEGYSVSREKKESFPLTVTSAQKNPTAFYLCASTLQGAGQPQHFGDGTRLSIL.

This chain uses TRBV27 with TRBJ2-1; the match to TRBD2 covers 9 bases. The CDR3 consists of 11 residues. The J segment lost 9 bases and the V segment lost 10 bases, leaving 4 bases of the junction unmatched. Germline V gene sequence: CDR1 MNHEY, CDR2 SMNVEV (reference sequence). The CDR3 spells CAIVLAGEQFF. In DNA, the CDR3 is TGTGCCATCGTACTAGCGGGTGAGCAGTTCTTC.

This clone came up a few times. The V call is TRBV5-1, the J call TRBJ2-3; 7 bases match TRBD1. V dropped 4 bases and J dropped 2; count of bases not matched to a gene: 7. Per germline, CDR1 SGHRS and CDR2 YFSETQ. This CDR3 spans 15 amino acids. The CDR3 protein is CASSLRTGITDTQYF. The CDR3 bases are TGCGCCAGCAGCCTGAGGACAGGTATCACAGATACGCAGTATTTT.

The chain uses TRBV5-5 and TRBJ1-2, with TRBD1 matching 7 bases. J was trimmed by 4 bases and V by 4 bases; bases with no gene match: 10. The germline CDR1 and CDR2 sequences are SGHKS and YYEKEE (reference sequence). The CDR3 spans 15 residues. CDR3 DNA sequence: TGTGCCAGCAGCCCATATTCCGGGACAGCCTATGGCTACACCTTC. It specifies CASSPYSGTAYGYTF.

The chain carries TRBV5-4 and TRBJ1-1; TRBD1 aligns across 9 bases. The CDR3 covers 14 residues. Per germline, CDR1 SGHNT and CDR2 YYREEE (reference sequence). The trim removed 4 bases at V and 4 bases at J, leaving 5 bases unmatched. For the CDR3, the DNA is TGTGCCAGCAGCCCGGGACAGGGTCGCACTGAAGCTTTCTTT. This codes for CASSPGQGRTEAFF.

The chain combines TRBV14 with TRBJ2-1, with 8 positions matching TRBD2. V lost 1 base to trimming and J lost 6 bases; unmatched junction nucleotides: 11. CDR1 and CDR2 (germline): SGHDN, FVKESK. This CDR3 contains 17 residues. As DNA, the CDR3 is TGTGCCAGCAGCCAAGGCGTGCTAGCGGGCGTCCTCAATGAGCAGTTCTTC. It specifies CASSQGVLAGVLNEQFF.

The chain carries TRBV7-2 and TRBJ2-7; 11 positions agree with TRBD2. The germline gives CDR1 SGHTA, CDR2 FQGNSA. J gave up 4 bases and V 4 bases, and 9 bases lay outside the gene matches. This CDR3 region has 16 residues. CDR3 sequence: CASSSQLAGDLYEQYF. The CDR3 DNA is TGTGCCAGCAGCTCGCAACTAGCGGGAGACCTATACGAGCAGTACTTC.

This chain's CDR3 is CASSLVPTGGSQPQHF. As DNA, the CDR3 is TGCGCCAGCAGCTTGGTACCGACAGGGGGCAGTCAGCCCCAGCATTTT. The chain uses TRBV5-1 and TRBJ1-5; 10 nucleotides line up with TRBD1. CDR1 is SGHRS and CDR2 is YFSETQ in the germline V gene. The CDR3 is made up of 16 amino acids. V trimming: 0 bases; J trimming: 6 bases; junction bases outside the gene matches: 6.

The chain links TRBV4-3 to TRBJ2-1, with a possible D match to TRBD2 (6 bases). The V and J ends lost 0 bases and 1 base respectively, with 13 bases between them. This CDR3 comprises 17 residues. Germline CDR1 reads LGHNA; CDR2 reads YSLEER. CDR3 in DNA: TGCGCCAGCAGCCAAGATGTGGAGGGAGCATCCTACAATGAGCAGTTCTTC. Its translation: CASSQDVEGASYNEQFF.

The rearrangement uses TRBV28 and TRBJ2-1, with 10 bases that match TRBD2. The germline V gene has CDR1 MDHEN and CDR2 SYDVKM. The CDR3 is 18 amino acids. V was clipped by 2 bases and J by 4 bases; unmatched bases: 11. The CDR3 DNA reads as TGTGCCAGCAGTTTACTCCGAGCGGGAGGGTTAAATTACAATGAGCAGTTCTTC. This sequence encodes CASSLLRAGGLNYNEQFF. Drawing the rest from reference TRBV28 and TRBJ2-1, the complete variable domain is DVKVTQSSRYLVKRTGEKVFLECVQDMDHENMFWYRQDPGLGLRLIYFSYDVKMKEKGDIPEGYSVSREKKERFSLILESASTNQTSMYLCASSLLRAGGLNYNEQFFGPGTRLTVL.

The V call is TRBV6-4, the J call TRBJ2-2; 10 nucleotides line up with TRBD1. The ends lost 2 bases at V and 3 bases at J; junction bases unmatched: 0. Germline V gene sequence: CDR1 MRHNA, CDR2 SNTAGT. The CDR3 has 15 amino acids. The CDR3 DNA reads as TGTGCCAGCAGTGACGGGACAGGGGACACCGGGGAGCTGTTTTTT. Translated, it gives CASSDGTGDTGELFF.